These 25 T cell receptor beta chains share one sample of origin, sequenced in a study of identical twins. TCRdb recomputed calls from the 5' RACE reads with MiXCR, one row per CDR3 protein. Among 420,000 or so distinct CDR3 sequences, about 18% were seen once, and the ten largest hold more than 10%. The specimen sequenced was naive T cells sorted from blood. The receptors derive from a man aged 45-65 years in good health.

The table lists this clonotype with a few counts. The chain recombines TRBV3-1 with TRBJ2-1, with TRBD2 identical over 10 bases. V shed 4 bases, J shed 7 bases, and the junction held 16 bases outside the gene matches. CDR3 length equals 18 residues. The germline gives CDR1 LGHDT, CDR2 YNNKEL (reference sequence). CDR3: CASSLLRGTLAGLNEQFF. The CDR3 nucleotides are TGTGCCAGCAGCCTCTTAAGAGGGACACTAGCGGGACTAAATGAGCAGTTCTTC.

The sample holds a few counts of this clonotype. The chain is built from TRBV25-1 and TRBJ2-3; D is uncertain. Trimming removed 0 bases from V and 0 bases from J, with 7 bases in between. From germline, CDR1 is MGHDK and CDR2 SYGVNS. The CDR3 consists of 15 residues. DNA of the CDR3: TGTGCCAGCAGTGAATATCGGGCTAGCACAGATACGCAGTATTTT. This translates into CASSEYRASTDTQYF.

This chain uses TRBV12-3 or TRBV12-4 with TRBJ1-1; D remains unclear. There are 13 residues in the CDR3. Trimming stripped 4 bases from V and 6 bases from J, with 12 bases between. The CDR3 reads CASSSLGRSEAFF. The CDR3 DNA follows: TGTGCCAGCAGTTCCCTTGGACGGTCTGAAGCTTTCTTT.

This clonotype was counted at least ten times. This chain joins TRBV21-1 and TRBJ2-1; the table's D call TRBD2 went unverified against the DNA. TRBV21-1 is a recognized pseudogene. The CDR3 covers 18 residues. The CDR3 sequence is CASSKVGSPSGNYNEQFF. In nucleotides, the CDR3 is TGTGCCAGCAGCAAAGTCGGGTCTCCTAGCGGTAACTACAATGAGCAGTTCTTC.

At least ten counts were recorded for this clonotype. The rearrangement links TRBV3-1 to TRBJ2-7; possibly TRBD2 for D (5 bases). The CDR3 totals 13 residues. V dropped 1 base and J dropped 5 bases, with 9 bases sitting between them. The germline V gene encodes CDR1 LGHDT and CDR2 YNNKEL (reference sequence). CDR3 amino acids: CASSQVDGNEQYF. CDR3 coding DNA: TGTGCCAGCAGCCAAGTTGACGGGAACGAGCAGTACTTC.

In its sample, this clonotype was seen a few times. The V call is TRBV7-2, the J call TRBJ2-3; TRBD1 aligns across 9 bases. The germline gives CDR1 SGHTA, CDR2 FQGNSA. The CDR3 loop spans 16 amino acids. Germline trimming cut 3 bases from V and 4 bases from J; bases unmatched to any gene: 8. The DNA for the CDR3 is TGTGCCAGCAGCTTTCTACCGGGACAGGGAGCAGATACGCAGTATTTT. Residues: CASSFLPGQGADTQYF.

This clonotype has a handful of counts. The rearrangement uses TRBV20-1 and TRBJ2-7; D is unclear. The CDR3 covers 14 residues. CDR1 and CDR2 from the germline V gene are DFQATT and SNEGSKA (reference sequence). V was trimmed by 6 bases and J by 7 bases, leaving 22 bases between them. In DNA form, the CDR3 reads TGCAGTGCCGACCCCATGACACCCACGCGGGAGCAGTACTTC. As protein: CSADPMTPTREQYF.

The chain employs TRBV4-3 and TRBJ2-3, with 7 bases identical to TRBD2. CDR3 length: 15 amino acids. Germline CDR1 and CDR2: LGHNA and YSLEER. V was clipped by 1 base and J by 4 bases; unmatched bases: 5. CDR3 region: CASSQVEGGADTQYF. The CDR3 DNA reads TGCGCCAGCAGCCAAGTGGAGGGAGGGGCAGATACGCAGTATTTT.

This clonotype has just a few counts. The gene calls are TRBV28 and TRBJ1-5, with 7 bases fitting TRBD1. Germline CDR1 is MDHEN and CDR2 is SYDVKM. J gave up 11 bases and V 3 bases, and 7 bases lay outside the gene matches. The CDR3 is 13 residues long. The CDR3 nucleotides read TGTGCCAGCAGTTTGACAGGGCCCCCGTCCCAGCATTTT. It is translated as CASSLTGPPSQHF.

This clonotype was seen a handful of times. V gene TRBV20-1 combines with J gene TRBJ2-5; possibly TRBD1 for D (6 bases). This CDR3 comprises 12 residues. CDR1 and CDR2 (germline): DFQATT, SNEGSKA (reference sequence). Trimming stripped 1 base from V and 4 bases from J, with 7 bases between. Here the CDR3 reads CSARVGGETQYF. DNA of the CDR3: TGCAGTGCTAGAGTAGGGGGAGAGACCCAGTACTTC.

This clonotype has ten or more counts. V is TRBV29-1 and J is TRBJ2-1; 9 bases fit TRBD2. Germline CDR1 and CDR2: SQVTM and ANQGSEA. With 4 bases clipped from V and 4 bases from J, the junction kept 5 bases outside the gene matches. The length of the CDR3 is 14 residues. DNA of the CDR3: TGCAGCGTTGGCCGTAGCGGGAGATACAATGAGCAGTTCTTC. This codes for CSVGRSGRYNEQFF.

This clonotype showed up many times. Germline and junction disagree at one end, which may indicate a read error. This chain uses TRBV18 with TRBJ2-1; unclear D gene. The CDR3 extends over 12 amino acids. The germline gives CDR1 KGHSH, CDR2 LQKENI. CDR3 amino acids: CASAPIGNEQFF. CDR3 sequence (DNA): TGTGCCAGCGCACCAATAGGGAATGAGCAGTTCTTC.

In this sample, this clonotype turned up many times. The gene calls are TRBV6-2 or TRBV6-3 and TRBJ2-7; D not certain. V was trimmed by 5 bases and J by 0 bases, leaving 11 bases between them. The CDR3 loop spans 14 amino acids. Per germline, CDR1 MNHEY and CDR2 SVGEGT. CDR3 nucleotides: TGTGCCAGCAGTCTTCTACAGAGCTCCTACGAGCAGTACTTC. It is translated as CASSLLQSSYEQYF.

This chain connects TRBV24-1 to TRBJ2-6; maybe TRBD2 (6 bases). V lost 6 bases and J lost 1, with 15 bases in between. In germline, CDR1 is KGHDR, CDR2 SFDVKD. The CDR3 consists of 17 residues. Here the CDR3 DNA reads TGTGCCACCAGTTCCTCTTGGGGGGTGTCTGGGGCCAACGTCCTGACTTTC. Its protein product is CATSSSWGVSGANVLTF.

This clonotype showed up many times. The chain links TRBV12-3 or TRBV12-4 to TRBJ1-1, with D perhaps matching TRBD1 (6 bases). The CDR3 has 15 amino acids. V lost 0 bases and J lost 8, with 16 bases in between. Here the CDR3 DNA reads TGTGCCAGCAGTTTAGCGTCCTTGGGGGGGCGCGAAGCTTTCTTT. Amino acids: CASSLASLGGREAFF.

The rearrangement links TRBV7-8 to TRBJ2-7; 12 bases are a match to TRBD2. V gave up 1 base and J gave up 6 bases; unmatched junction bases: 4. Germline V gene sequence: CDR1 SGHVS, CDR2 FQNEAQ. The CDR3 spans 15 residues. Here the CDR3 reads CASSLGTSGIGEQYF. The CDR3 bases are TGTGCCAGCAGCTTAGGGACTAGCGGGATCGGCGAGCAGTACTTC.

For the CDR3, the DNA is TGTGCCAGTAGTATAGGACAGGAGGCTGGCTACACCTTC. Protein product: CASSIGQEAGYTF. This chain joins TRBV19 and TRBJ1-2; maybe TRBD1 (6 bases). CDR3 length: 13 residues. The V end was cut by 1 base, the J end by 7 bases, with 10 bases between. Germline CDR1 is LNHDA and CDR2 is SQIVND (reference sequence).

This clonotype occurred many times. This chain joins TRBV7-9 and TRBJ2-2; no definite D call. V lost 4 bases, J lost 5 bases, and 8 bases lay in between. The CDR3 is 13 residues long. Germline CDR1 and CDR2: SEHNR and FQNEAQ (reference sequence). The CDR3 bases are TGTGCCAGCAGCTCCCAGACAACCGGGGAGCTGTTTTTT. Protein sequence: CASSSQTTGELFF.

There are many counts of this clonotype. The rearrangement uses TRBV4-3 and TRBJ1-2; 7 bases map to TRBD1. The CDR3 is 17 amino acids. V gave up 0 bases and J gave up 4 bases; unmatched junction bases: 11. CDR1 and CDR2 from the germline V gene are LGHNA and YSLEER. CDR3: CASSQEVQGQRFYGYTF. The CDR3 DNA reads as TGCGCCAGCAGCCAAGAGGTACAGGGGCAGCGGTTCTATGGCTACACCTTC.

The sample holds a few counts of this clonotype. The rearrangement links TRBV5-6 to TRBJ1-1; no reliable D call. This CDR3 comprises 15 residues. Germline CDR1 is SGHDT and CDR2 is YYEEEE. V was clipped by 4 bases and J by 2 bases, with 15 bases between them. CDR3 coding DNA: TGTGCCAGCAGCCCACGACTGGGCAGTAACACTGAAGCTTTCTTT. It yields the protein CASSPRLGSNTEAFF.

This clonotype was counted only a few times. This rearrangement joins TRBV20-1 to TRBJ2-6; D remains ambiguous. The CDR3 sequence is 16 residues long. Trimming removed 1 base at V and 1 base at J, with 11 bases between. The germline CDR1 and CDR2 sequences are DFQATT and SNEGSKA (reference sequence). The CDR3 nucleotides read TGCAGTGCTAGAGGCCTCAGGACGTCTGGGGCCAACGTCCTGACTTTC. Amino acids: CSARGLRTSGANVLTF.

This clonotype showed up many times. The chain employs TRBV3-1 and TRBJ2-6, with 7 bases lining up with TRBD1. The CDR3 runs to 15 residues. With 2 bases clipped from V and 2 bases from J, the junction kept 0 bases outside the gene matches. From germline, CDR1 is LGHDT and CDR2 YNNKEL (reference sequence). CDR3 region: CASSQTGAGANVLTF. The CDR3 DNA sequence: TGTGCCAGCAGCCAAACAGGGGCTGGGGCCAACGTCCTGACTTTC. The complete variable domain, with remaining parts taken from reference TRBV3-1 and TRBJ2-6, reads DTAVSQTPKYLVTQMGNDKSIKCEQNLGHDTMYWYKQDSKKFLKIMFSYNNKELIINETVPNRFSPKSPDKAHLNLHINSLELGDSAVYFCASSQTGAGANVLTFGAGSRLTVL.

This clonotype was recorded at least ten times. This chain uses TRBV20-1 with TRBJ2-7; unclear D gene. The germline gives CDR1 DFQATT, CDR2 SNEGSKA (reference sequence). Between the trimmed V and J ends, which lost 6 bases and 3 bases, there was a span of 18 bases. The CDR3 contains 14 residues. The CDR3 DNA is TGCAGTGCCCAGACTCCAGATTCCTTCTACGAGCAGTACTTC. Translation gives CSAQTPDSFYEQYF.

This clonotype has at least ten counts. The chain's CDR3 is CATSDPGAVTDTQYF. In nucleotides, the CDR3 is TGTGCCACCAGTGACCCGGGGGCAGTAACAGATACGCAGTATTTT. The V gene is TRBV24-1, the J gene TRBJ2-3; D is perhaps TRBD1 or TRBD2 (6 bases each). V was clipped by 4 bases and J by 3 bases, with 13 bases between them. The CDR3 spans 15 residues. The germline CDR1 and CDR2 sequences are KGHDR and SFDVKD.

This clonotype was picked up many times. V and J are TRBV15 and TRBJ1-5; perhaps TRBD1 as D (6 bases). The CDR3 sequence is 17 residues long. Germline V gene data show CDR1 as LNHNV and CDR2 as YYDKDF (reference sequence). The ends were cut back, 2 bases at V and 0 bases at J, with 14 bases in the middle. The CDR3 coding sequence is TGTGCCACCAGCAGACAAGGGACAACTTATAGCAATCAGCCCCAGCATTTT. Encoded protein: CATSRQGTTYSNQPQHF.